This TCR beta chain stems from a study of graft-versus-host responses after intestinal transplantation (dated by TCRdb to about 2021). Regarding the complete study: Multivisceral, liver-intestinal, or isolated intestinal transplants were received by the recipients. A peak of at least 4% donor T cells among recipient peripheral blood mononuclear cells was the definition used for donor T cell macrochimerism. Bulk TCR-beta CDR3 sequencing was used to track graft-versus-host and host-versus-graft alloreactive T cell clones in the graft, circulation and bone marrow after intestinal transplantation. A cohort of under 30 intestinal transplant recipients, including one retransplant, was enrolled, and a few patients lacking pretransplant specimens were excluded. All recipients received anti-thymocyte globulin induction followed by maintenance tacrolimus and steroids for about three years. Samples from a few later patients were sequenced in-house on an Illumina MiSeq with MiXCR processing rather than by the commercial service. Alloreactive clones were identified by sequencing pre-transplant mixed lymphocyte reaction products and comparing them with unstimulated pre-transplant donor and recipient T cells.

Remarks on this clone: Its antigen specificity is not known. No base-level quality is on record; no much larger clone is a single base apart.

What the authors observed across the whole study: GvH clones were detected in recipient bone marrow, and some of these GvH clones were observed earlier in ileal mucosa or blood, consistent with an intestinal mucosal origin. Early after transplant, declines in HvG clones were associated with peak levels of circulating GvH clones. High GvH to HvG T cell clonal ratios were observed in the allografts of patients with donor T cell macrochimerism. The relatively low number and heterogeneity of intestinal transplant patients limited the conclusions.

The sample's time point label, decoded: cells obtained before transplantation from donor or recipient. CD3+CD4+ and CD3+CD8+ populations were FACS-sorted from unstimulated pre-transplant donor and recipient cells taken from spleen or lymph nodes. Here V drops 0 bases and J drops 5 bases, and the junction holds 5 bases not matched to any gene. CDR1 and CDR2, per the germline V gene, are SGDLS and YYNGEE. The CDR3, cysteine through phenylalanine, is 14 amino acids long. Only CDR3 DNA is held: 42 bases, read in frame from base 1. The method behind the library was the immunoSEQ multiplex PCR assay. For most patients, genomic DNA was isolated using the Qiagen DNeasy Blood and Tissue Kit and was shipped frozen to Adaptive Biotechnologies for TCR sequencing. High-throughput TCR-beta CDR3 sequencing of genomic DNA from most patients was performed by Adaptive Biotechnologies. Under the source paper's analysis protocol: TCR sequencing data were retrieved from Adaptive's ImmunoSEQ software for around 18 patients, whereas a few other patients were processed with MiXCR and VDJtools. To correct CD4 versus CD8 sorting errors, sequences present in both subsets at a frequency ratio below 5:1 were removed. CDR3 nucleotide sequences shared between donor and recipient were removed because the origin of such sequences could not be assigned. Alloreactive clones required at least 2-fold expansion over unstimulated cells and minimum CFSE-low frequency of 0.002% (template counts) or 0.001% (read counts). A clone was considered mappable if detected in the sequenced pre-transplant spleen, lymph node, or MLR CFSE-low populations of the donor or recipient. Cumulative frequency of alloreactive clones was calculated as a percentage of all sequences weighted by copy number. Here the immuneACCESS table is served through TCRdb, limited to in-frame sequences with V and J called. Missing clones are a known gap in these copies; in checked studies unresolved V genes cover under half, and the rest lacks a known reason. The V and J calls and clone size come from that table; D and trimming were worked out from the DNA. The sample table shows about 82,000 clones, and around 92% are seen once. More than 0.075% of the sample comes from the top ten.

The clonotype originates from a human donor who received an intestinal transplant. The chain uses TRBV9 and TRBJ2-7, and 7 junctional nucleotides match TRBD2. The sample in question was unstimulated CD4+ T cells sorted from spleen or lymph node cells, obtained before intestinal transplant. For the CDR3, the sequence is CASSVGGGVHEQYF. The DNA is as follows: TGTGCCAGCAGCGTAGGCGGGGGAGTCCACGAGCAGTACTTC.